This T cell receptor (beta chain) was sequenced in a study of blood T cell repertoires in COVID-19 (dated by TCRdb to the early 2020s). Concerning the study at large: Samples covering the acute and convalescent phases of COVID-19 were provided by collaborators in the United States, Italy and Spain. Where available, HLA class I and class II types were obtained from metadata supplied by the sample provider rather than from assay-based typing. The repertoires were made available in a free public database intended to serve as a resource for research on the immune response to SARS-CoV-2. The samples were drawn from two sources: the first 160 participants of the ongoing ImmuneRACE study, and 950 to 1,500 subjects contributed by 6 global collaborators. A de-identified subject ID, COVID-19 status, age in years and sex were almost always included in the sample metadata. The material from the prospective study consisted of cDNA or gDNA derived from T cells, B-cell-depleted T cells, or PBMCs. Subjects who had been exposed to COVID-19, were actively infected with it, or had recovered from it provided the deeply sampled blood TCRbeta repertoires that made up the dataset.

The immunoSEQ Assay, a bias-controlled multiplex PCR, was used to amplify TCRbeta CDR3 regions from genomic DNA. The study's own analysis went as follows. The number of nucleated cells in each sample was estimated by amplification of reference gene primers within the assay. To quantify the absolute abundance of each unique TCRbeta CDR3 rearrangement, sequence reads were collapsed and filtered. For each sample, productive Simpson clonality was calculated as the square root of Simpson's diversity index across productive rearrangements. Entries here come from immuneACCESS through TCRdb and include only in-frame sequences with V and J called. Some clones fail to appear in such tables; in the studies checked, an unresolved V gene covers under half of the shortfall, and the cause of the remainder is unknown. The V and J calls and the clone size are those of that table, but D and trimming were determined from the DNA. A total of more than 250,000 clones appear in this sample, 80% to 90% of them only once. Together, the top ten hold around 2.1% of the sample.

As regards this clone: Its antigen is currently not known. No much larger clone exists at a distance of one base, and base qualities are not known.

Participants in the prospective study were aged roughly 18 to 100 years, lived in 24 United States geographic areas, and enrolled through a virtual design. In the prospective study, cohorts were assigned on the basis of participant-reported clinical history obtained from a screening survey and a study questionnaire. Recovered participants in ImmuneRACE Cohort 3 were defined as having two consecutive negative NP/OP PCR tests, clearance from a healthcare professional, or resolution of symptoms. In the prospective study, whole blood, serum and a nasopharyngeal or oropharyngeal swab were collected from each participant by mobile phlebotomists. Participants in the prospective study had the option to provide additional blood draws and questionnaires over an approximately 2-month period. Before DNA extraction, prospective study blood samples were shipped either frozen or at room temperature. Findings and caveats that apply to the study as a whole: How much clinical and demographic metadata was included differed by source and by participant, and the metadata was provided uncurated.

Measured from the cysteine to the phenylalanine, the CDR3 is 16 residues long. Of the read, only the CDR3 DNA is kept; its 48 bases are in frame from base 1. V was cut back by 2 bases and J by 3 bases, leaving a gap of 11 bases between them. CDR1 MNHEY and CDR2 SVGAGI are derived from the germline V gene. Sequenced: PBMCs or T cells enriched from blood (not recorded which). The chain uses TRBV6-5 and TRBJ1-6; D gene: possibly TRBD1, on 6 matching bases. The sequence came from a young man who had recovered from COVID-19. The CDR3 reads CASSYEQGLYNSPLHF. The DNA sequence reads TGTGCCAGCAGTTACGAACAGGGCCTCTATAATTCACCCCTCCACTTT.